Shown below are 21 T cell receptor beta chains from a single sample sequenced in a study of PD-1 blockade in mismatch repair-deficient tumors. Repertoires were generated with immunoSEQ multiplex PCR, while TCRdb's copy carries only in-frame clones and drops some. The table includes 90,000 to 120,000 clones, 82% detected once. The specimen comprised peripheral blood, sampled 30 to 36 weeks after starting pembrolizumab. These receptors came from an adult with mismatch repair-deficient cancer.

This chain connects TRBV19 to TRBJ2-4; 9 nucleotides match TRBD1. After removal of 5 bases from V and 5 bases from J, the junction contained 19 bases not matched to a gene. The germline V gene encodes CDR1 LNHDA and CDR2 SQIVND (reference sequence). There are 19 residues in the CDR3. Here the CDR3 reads CASSPWTGAVEFNENIQYF. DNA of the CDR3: TGTGCCAGTAGTCCGTGGACAGGGGCGGTGGAGTTCAACGAAAACATTCAGTACTTC.

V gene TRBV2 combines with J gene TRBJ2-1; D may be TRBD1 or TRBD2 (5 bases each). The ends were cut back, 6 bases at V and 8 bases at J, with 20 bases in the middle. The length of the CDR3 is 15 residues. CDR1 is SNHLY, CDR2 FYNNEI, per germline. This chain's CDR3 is CASSRPRQGPHEQFF. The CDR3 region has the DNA TGTGCCAGCAGCCGACCCCGCCAGGGACCCCATGAGCAGTTCTTC.

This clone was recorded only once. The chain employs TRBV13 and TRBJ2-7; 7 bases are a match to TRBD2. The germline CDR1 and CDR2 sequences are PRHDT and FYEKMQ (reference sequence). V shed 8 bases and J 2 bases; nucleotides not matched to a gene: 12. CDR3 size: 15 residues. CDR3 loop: CASSVGGSLTYEQYF. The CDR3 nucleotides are TGTGCCAGCTCGGTCGGCGGGAGTTTGACCTACGAGCAGTACTTC.

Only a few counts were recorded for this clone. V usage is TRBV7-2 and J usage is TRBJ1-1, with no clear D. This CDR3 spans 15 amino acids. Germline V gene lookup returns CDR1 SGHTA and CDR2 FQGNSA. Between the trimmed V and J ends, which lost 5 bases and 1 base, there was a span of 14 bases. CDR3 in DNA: TGTGCCAGCAGCCCCTGGGCGGCCGGGAACACTGAAGCTTTCTTT. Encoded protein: CASSPWAAGNTEAFF.

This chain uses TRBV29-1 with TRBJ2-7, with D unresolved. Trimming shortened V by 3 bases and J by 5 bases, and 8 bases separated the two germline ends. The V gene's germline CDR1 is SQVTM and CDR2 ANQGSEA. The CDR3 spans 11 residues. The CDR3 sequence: CSVESKHEQYF. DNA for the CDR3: TGCAGCGTTGAGAGCAAACACGAGCAGTACTTC.

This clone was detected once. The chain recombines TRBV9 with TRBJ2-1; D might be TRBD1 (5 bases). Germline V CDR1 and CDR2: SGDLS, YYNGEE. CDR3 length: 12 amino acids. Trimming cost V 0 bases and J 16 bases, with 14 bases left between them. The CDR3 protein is CASSVDSAGQFF. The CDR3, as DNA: TGTGCCAGCAGCGTAGATTCAGCAGGACAATTCTTC.

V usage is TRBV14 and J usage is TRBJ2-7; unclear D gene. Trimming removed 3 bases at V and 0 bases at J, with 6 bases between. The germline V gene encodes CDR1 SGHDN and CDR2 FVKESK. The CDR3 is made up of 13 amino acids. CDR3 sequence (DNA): TGTGCCAGCAGCCAGGAAATCTCCTACGAGCAGTACTTC. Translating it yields CASSQEISYEQYF.

As DNA, the CDR3 is TGTGCCAGCAGTCCCCTGGGCGGGAGGGCCATGGAGACCCAGTACTTC. Protein sequence: CASSPLGGRAMETQYF. This rearrangement joins TRBV27 to TRBJ2-5, with 9 bases identical to TRBD2. The length of the CDR3 is 16 residues. J gave up 5 bases and V 5 bases, and 12 bases lay outside the gene matches. Germline-derived CDR1 and CDR2 are MNHEY and SMNVEV (reference sequence).

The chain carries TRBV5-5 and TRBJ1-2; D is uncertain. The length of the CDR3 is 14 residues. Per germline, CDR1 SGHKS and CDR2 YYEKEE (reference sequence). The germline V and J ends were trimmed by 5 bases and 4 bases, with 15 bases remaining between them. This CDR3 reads CASSFGKAAYGYTF. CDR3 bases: TGTGCCAGCAGTTTTGGGAAGGCAGCCTATGGCTACACCTTC. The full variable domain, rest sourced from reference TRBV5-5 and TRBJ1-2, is DAGVTQSPTHLIKTRGQQVTLRCSPISGHKSVSWYQQVLGQGPQFIFQYYEKEERGRGNFPDRFSARQFPNYSSELNVNALLLGDSALYLCASSFGKAAYGYTFGSGTRLTVV.

CDR3 DNA: TGTGCCATCAGGAAGAAAGCGGGACCAACCGAGACCCAGTACTTC. Its protein is CAIRKKAGPTETQYF. V and J are TRBV10-3 and TRBJ2-5, with 7 bases identical to TRBD2. J was trimmed by 5 bases and V by 6 bases; bases with no gene match: 12. Germline-derived CDR1 and CDR2 are ENHRY and SYGVKD. CDR3 length: 15 amino acids.

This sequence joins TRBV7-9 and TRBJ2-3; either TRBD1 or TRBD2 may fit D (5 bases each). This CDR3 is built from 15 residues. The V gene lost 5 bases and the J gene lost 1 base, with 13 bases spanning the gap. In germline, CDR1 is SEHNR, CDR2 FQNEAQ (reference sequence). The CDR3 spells CASSMTGPGTDTQYF. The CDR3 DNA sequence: TGTGCCAGCAGCATGACGGGGCCGGGCACAGATACGCAGTATTTT.

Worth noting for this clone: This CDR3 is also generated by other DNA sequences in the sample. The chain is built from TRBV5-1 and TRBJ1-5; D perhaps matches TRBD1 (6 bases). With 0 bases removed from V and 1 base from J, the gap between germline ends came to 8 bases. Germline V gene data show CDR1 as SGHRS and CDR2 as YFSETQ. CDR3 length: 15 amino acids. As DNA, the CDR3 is TGCGCCAGCAGCTTGGAAGGGGGAAGCAATCAGCCCCAGCATTTT. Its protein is CASSLEGGSNQPQHF.

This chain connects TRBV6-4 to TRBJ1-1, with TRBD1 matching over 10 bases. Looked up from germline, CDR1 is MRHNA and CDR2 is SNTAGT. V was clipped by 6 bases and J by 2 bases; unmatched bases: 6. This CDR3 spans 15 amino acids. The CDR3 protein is CASRRGTGENTEAFF. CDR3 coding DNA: TGTGCCAGCAGGAGGGGGACAGGGGAAAACACTGAAGCTTTCTTT.

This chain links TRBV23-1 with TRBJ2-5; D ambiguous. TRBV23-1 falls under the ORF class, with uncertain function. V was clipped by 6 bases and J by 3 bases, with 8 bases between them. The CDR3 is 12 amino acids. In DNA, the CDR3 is TGCGCCAGCAGGGAAAATAAAGAGACCCAGTACTTC. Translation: CASRENKETQYF.

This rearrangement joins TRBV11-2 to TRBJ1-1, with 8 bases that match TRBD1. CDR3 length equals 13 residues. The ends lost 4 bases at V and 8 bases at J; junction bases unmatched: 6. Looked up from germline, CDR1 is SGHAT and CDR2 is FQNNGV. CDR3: CASSYGTGIEAFF. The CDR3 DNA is TGTGCCAGCAGCTATGGGACAGGCATAGAAGCTTTCTTT.

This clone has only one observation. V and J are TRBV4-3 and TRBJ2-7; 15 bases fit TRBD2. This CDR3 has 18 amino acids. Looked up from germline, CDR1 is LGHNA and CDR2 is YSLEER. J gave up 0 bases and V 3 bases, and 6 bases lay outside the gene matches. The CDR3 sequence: CASSQEGLAGGYSYEQYF. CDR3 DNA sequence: TGCGCCAGCAGCCAGGAGGGACTAGCGGGAGGTTACTCCTACGAGCAGTACTTC.

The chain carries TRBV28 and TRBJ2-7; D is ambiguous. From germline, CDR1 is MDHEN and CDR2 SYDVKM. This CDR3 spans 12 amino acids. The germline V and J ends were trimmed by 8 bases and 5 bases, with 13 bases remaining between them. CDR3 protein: CASEAIQDEQYF. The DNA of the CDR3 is TGTGCCAGCGAAGCGATCCAGGACGAGCAGTACTTC.

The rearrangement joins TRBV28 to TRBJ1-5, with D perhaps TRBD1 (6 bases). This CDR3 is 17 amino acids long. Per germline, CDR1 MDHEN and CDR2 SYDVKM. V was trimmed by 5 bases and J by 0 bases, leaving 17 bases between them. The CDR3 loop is CASSPMGGGFSNQPQHF. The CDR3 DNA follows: TGTGCCAGCAGTCCCATGGGGGGGGGCTTTAGCAATCAGCCCCAGCATTTT.

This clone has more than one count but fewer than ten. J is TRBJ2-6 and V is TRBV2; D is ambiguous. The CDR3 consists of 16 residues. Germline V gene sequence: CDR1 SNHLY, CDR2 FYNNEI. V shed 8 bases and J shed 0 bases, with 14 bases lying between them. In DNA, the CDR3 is TGTGCCAGCGATAGGGAAAAGAGCTCTGGGGCCAACGTCCTGACTTTC. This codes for CASDREKSSGANVLTF.

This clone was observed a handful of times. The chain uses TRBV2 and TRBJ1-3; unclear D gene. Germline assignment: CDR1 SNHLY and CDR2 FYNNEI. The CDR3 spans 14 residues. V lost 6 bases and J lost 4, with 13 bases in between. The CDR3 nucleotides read TGTGCCAGCAGGTGGGCAGCAGGCGGAAACACCATATATTTT. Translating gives CASRWAAGGNTIYF.

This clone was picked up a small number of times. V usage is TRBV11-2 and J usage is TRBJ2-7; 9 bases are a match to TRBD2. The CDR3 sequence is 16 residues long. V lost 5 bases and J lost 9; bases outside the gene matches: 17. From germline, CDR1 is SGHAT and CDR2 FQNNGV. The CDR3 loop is CASSPALLAGAVGQYF. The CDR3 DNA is TGTGCCAGCAGCCCAGCCCTGTTAGCGGGAGCGGTAGGGCAGTACTTC.